This T cell receptor beta chain comes out of a study of blood T cell repertoires in COVID-19. Turning to the study itself: COVID-19 samples from acute and convalescent phases originated in the United States, Italy and Spain. Sample material is recorded as cDNA or gDNA derived from T cells, B-cell-depleted T cells, or PBMCs.

Original methodology: How many nucleated cells were present was estimated from reference gene primer amplification. The repertoire was sequenced with immunoSEQ multiplex PCR; TCRdb's copy has only in-frame clones and lacks some. The V and J calls and clone size were taken over from that table, and D and trimming were inferred from the DNA. The sample yields a few hundred thousand clones, 80% to 90% seen once. Germline CDR1 and CDR2: MNHEY and SVGEGT. CDR3 size: 12 residues. Trimming stripped 6 bases from V and 9 bases from J, with 12 bases between. The chain combines TRBV6-2 or TRBV6-3 with TRBJ2-1; weak D call: TRBD2 (5 bases). The sample was peripheral blood. The TCR was taken from a woman in her forties or fifties with acute or convalescent COVID-19. DNA for the CDR3: TGTGCCAGCAGCCCCCAGCTAGCTGAGCAGTTCTTC. Translating gives CASSPQLAEQFF.